This T cell receptor beta chain stems from a study of shared clonotypes between healthy human individuals. This clone has a handful of counts. Its antigen is unknown. Genomic DNA from each subset was divided evenly over several immunoSEQ plates. Produced via immunoSEQ multiplex PCR; TCRdb's table is partial and in-frame only. The sample records 550,000 to 700,000 clones, around 73% being singletons. Study findings and constraints: A small donor pool kept down the genetic and exposure-history diversity that was represented.

Splitting of CD4+ cells produced CD45RA+ naive and CD45RA-negative memory subsets. The source material was memory CD4+ T cells sorted from blood. Described subset: CD45RA-negative fraction. This receptor was identified in a woman in her twenties or thirties in good health.

For the CDR3, the DNA is TGCGCCAGCTCAGACGCTGGTGGCGAGCAGTTCTTC. This encodes CASSDAGGEQFF. The J gene is TRBJ2-1, the V gene TRBV10-1; no reliable D call. The germline V and J ends were trimmed by 8 bases and 10 bases, with 15 bases remaining between them. The CDR3 extends over 12 amino acids. Germline V gene lookup returns CDR1 WNHNN and CDR2 SYGVQD (reference sequence).